Listed here are 21 T cell receptor beta chains from one sample, sequenced in a study of technical replicates of blood from a handful of donors. Measured with immunoSEQ multiplex PCR; TCRdb has only the in-frame clones, and not every one. Altogether 12,000 to 15,000 clones are present, almost 85% being singletons, with the ten largest covering roughly 11%. Input material: PBMCs. These receptors were obtained from a human donor in good health.

The chain combines TRBV18 with TRBJ2-2; the match to TRBD1 covers 10 bases. Germline V lookup: CDR1 KGHSH, CDR2 LQKENI. This CDR3 is 16 amino acids long. The V gene end was trimmed by 3 bases and the J gene end by 7 bases; junction bases not matched to a gene: 8. The DNA of the CDR3 is TGTGCCAGCTCACCTCCGACAGGGGGCAATAGCGGGGAGCTGTTTTTT. Its translation: CASSPPTGGNSGELFF.

This clone has only one observation. CDR3 amino acids: CASSPNTGESTDTQYF. The CDR3, as DNA: TGTGCCAGCTCACCAAATACGGGAGAGAGCACAGATACGCAGTATTTT. The V gene is TRBV18, the J gene TRBJ2-3; the D gene is possibly TRBD2 (6 bases). V lost 2 bases, J lost 0 bases, and 12 bases lay in between. CDR1 KGHSH and CDR2 LQKENI come from the germline V gene. The CDR3 contains 16 residues.

The chain employs TRBV27 and TRBJ2-2; D remains ambiguous. The V end was cut by 2 bases, the J end by 8 bases, with 6 bases between. CDR3 length equals 12 residues. Looked up from germline, CDR1 is MNHEY and CDR2 is SMNVEV (reference sequence). DNA of the CDR3: TGTGCCAGCAGTTTAAGCCGAGGGGAGCTGTTTTTT. Protein product: CASSLSRGELFF.

In its sample, this clone is medium-sized. The rearrangement links TRBV6-1 to TRBJ2-5; tentatively, D is TRBD2 (6 bases). The V gene lost 1 base and the J gene lost 2 bases, with 20 bases spanning the gap. In germline, CDR1 is MNHNS, CDR2 SASEGT. The CDR3 has 18 amino acids. Here the CDR3 reads CASSEESGFAGLQETQYF. The CDR3, as DNA: TGTGCCAGCAGTGAAGAAAGTGGGTTCGCAGGACTACAAGAGACCCAGTACTTC.

The rearrangement uses TRBV12-5 and TRBJ2-3, with TRBD2 identical over 9 bases. The CDR3 runs to 18 residues. V was pared by 0 bases and J by 0 bases, with 7 bases of the junction left unmatched. Per germline, CDR1 LGHNT and CDR2 FRNRAP. The CDR3 loop is CASGLVLPSGTSTDTQYF. The DNA of the CDR3 is TGTGCTAGTGGTTTGGTACTCCCTAGCGGGACCAGCACAGATACGCAGTATTTT.

The CDR3 loop is CASSGLAPNTGELFF. The CDR3 bases are TGTGCCAGCAGCGGACTAGCCCCGAACACCGGGGAGCTGTTTTTT. The chain carries TRBV2 and TRBJ2-2, with TRBD2 matching over 8 bases. The CDR3 is 15 amino acids. Trimming removed 6 bases from V and 0 bases from J; junction bases left unmatched: 3. Germline V gives CDR1 SNHLY, CDR2 FYNNEI.

The genes are TRBV30 and TRBJ2-3; D is perhaps TRBD1 (6 bases). This CDR3 has 14 amino acids. Germline V lookup: CDR1 GTSNPN, CDR2 SVGIG (reference sequence). V dropped 2 bases and J dropped 1 base, with 10 bases sitting between them. CDR3 protein: CAWSQQGGTDTQYF. CDR3 sequence (DNA): TGTGCCTGGAGTCAACAGGGTGGCACAGATACGCAGTATTTT.

The CDR3 DNA is TGTGCCAGCAGCCATGGATCGGGACAGGGGGCCGGCGAGCAGTACTTC. Its protein product is CASSHGSGQGAGEQYF. This rearrangement joins TRBV4-2 to TRBJ2-7, with TRBD1 matching over 12 bases. Trimming took 3 bases from V and 6 from J; bases not matched to a gene: 9. This CDR3 comprises 16 residues. Germline V gives CDR1 LGHNA, CDR2 YNFKEQ.

The rearrangement links TRBV2 to TRBJ2-2; a weak D match, TRBD1 (6 bases). Germline CDR1 and CDR2: SNHLY and FYNNEI. The germline V and J ends were trimmed by 5 bases and 2 bases, with 12 bases remaining between them. CDR3 size: 15 residues. Here the CDR3 reads CASSQWGLNTGELFF. The CDR3 region has the DNA TGTGCCAGCAGTCAATGGGGGCTTAACACCGGGGAGCTGTTTTTT.

Here the CDR3 DNA reads TGTGCCAGCAGTTTAGCATCAGGAAATGAGCAGTTCTTC. Protein sequence: CASSLASGNEQFF. The V and J genes are TRBV27 and TRBJ2-1; no clear D. Per the germline V gene, CDR1 is MNHEY and CDR2 is SMNVEV (reference sequence). Trimming took 2 bases from V and 7 from J, leaving 9 bases between them. The CDR3 consists of 13 residues.

V is TRBV30 and J is TRBJ2-5, with D uncertain. Germline V gene data show CDR1 as GTSNPN and CDR2 as SVGIG (reference sequence). The CDR3 has 12 amino acids. Trimming removed 0 bases at V and 5 bases at J, with 7 bases between. The CDR3 region is CAWSVSEETQYF. The CDR3 coding sequence is TGTGCCTGGAGTGTGTCGGAGGAGACCCAGTACTTC.

CDR3 loop: CASSPTGGLQFF. CDR3 DNA sequence: TGTGCCAGCAGCCCAACAGGAGGGTTGCAGTTCTTC. The rearrangement links TRBV7-6 to TRBJ2-1; weak D call: TRBD2 (6 bases). The CDR3 totals 12 residues. CDR1 SGHVS and CDR2 FNYEAQ come from the germline V gene. V was clipped by 5 bases and J by 12 bases, with 14 bases between them.

The CDR3 is CASSELAGSTNEKLFF. The DNA for the CDR3 is TGTGCCAGCAGTGAACTAGCGGGATCAACTAATGAAAAACTGTTTTTT. The rearrangement links TRBV2 to TRBJ1-4; D is unresolved. The CDR3 has 16 residues. Germline V gene data show CDR1 as SNHLY and CDR2 as FYNNEI. The V end lost 2 bases, the J end lost 0 bases, and 10 bases lay between the germline ends.

The V and J genes are TRBV4-1 and TRBJ2-3; 8 bases fit TRBD1. The germline V gene encodes CDR1 MGHRA and CDR2 YSYEKL. The CDR3 covers 16 residues. J gave up 3 bases and V 6 bases, and 11 bases lay outside the gene matches. The chain's CDR3 is CASSRERQGLTDTQYF. CDR3 nucleotide sequence: TGCGCCAGCAGTAGGGAGAGACAGGGGTTAACAGATACGCAGTATTTT.

This chain joins TRBV1 and TRBJ2-2; the table names TRBD2, a call not compared with the DNA. TRBV1 is tagged as a pseudogene. The CDR3 totals 14 residues. CDR3 DNA: TGCACCAGCAGCCAATGCGGTCGACCCGGGGAGCTGTTTTTT. Translation: CTSSQCGRPGELFF.

The chain has TRBV10-3 and TRBJ2-2, with TRBD1 matching 9 bases. Germline V lookup: CDR1 ENHRY, CDR2 SYGVKD. Unmatched junction bases numbered 7, after V lost 8 bases and J lost 3 bases. The CDR3 extends over 15 amino acids. This CDR3 reads CAISGQGTDTGELFF. The CDR3 DNA reads as TGTGCCATCTCGGGACAGGGTACGGACACCGGGGAGCTGTTTTTT.

This clone was seen a handful of times. The chain is built from TRBV28 and TRBJ1-1, with a weak D call TRBD1 (6 bases). Looked up from germline, CDR1 is MDHEN and CDR2 is SYDVKM. The germline V and J ends were trimmed by 9 bases and 1 base, with 15 bases remaining between them. The CDR3 consists of 14 residues. CDR3 DNA: TGTGCCAGTAAAGACAGGTTAGAGAACACTGAAGCTTTCTTT. Translating gives CASKDRLENTEAFF.

The chain carries TRBV11-3 and TRBJ2-5, with 8 bases aligning to TRBD1. CDR1 is SGHNT, CDR2 YENEEA, per germline. The CDR3 covers 15 residues. V was pared by 5 bases and J by 5 bases, with 10 bases of the junction left unmatched. CDR3: CASSPSTTGGETQYF. In DNA, the CDR3 is TGTGCCAGCAGCCCATCTACTACAGGGGGGGAGACCCAGTACTTC.

The gene calls are TRBV7-8 and TRBJ2-3; 12 bases align to TRBD2. Looked up from germline, CDR1 is SGHVS and CDR2 is FQNEAQ. The CDR3 is 17 residues long. J gave up 2 bases and V 7 bases, and 10 bases lay outside the gene matches. This CDR3 is CASTSSWTSGNTDTQYF. The CDR3 bases are TGTGCCAGCACCTCCTCTTGGACTAGCGGGAACACAGATACGCAGTATTTT.

This clone was counted once. The rearrangement uses TRBV11-2 and TRBJ1-1; 9 nucleotides align to TRBD1. Trimming cost V 5 bases and J 3 bases; bases outside gene matches: 7. Germline values: CDR1 SGHAT, CDR2 FQNNGV. There are 15 residues in the CDR3. The CDR3 spells CASSAEQGAYTEAFF. DNA for the CDR3: TGTGCCAGCAGCGCTGAACAGGGGGCCTACACTGAAGCTTTCTTT.

The chain joins TRBV25-1 to TRBJ2-1; weak D call: TRBD2 (6 bases). Germline V gives CDR1 MGHDK, CDR2 SYGVNS. The CDR3 runs 17 residues. V lost 5 bases and J lost 0, with 17 bases in between. CDR3 in amino acids: CASSTGGGASSYNEQFF. Here the CDR3 DNA reads TGTGCCAGCAGTACTGGAGGCGGGGCAAGCTCCTACAATGAGCAGTTCTTC.